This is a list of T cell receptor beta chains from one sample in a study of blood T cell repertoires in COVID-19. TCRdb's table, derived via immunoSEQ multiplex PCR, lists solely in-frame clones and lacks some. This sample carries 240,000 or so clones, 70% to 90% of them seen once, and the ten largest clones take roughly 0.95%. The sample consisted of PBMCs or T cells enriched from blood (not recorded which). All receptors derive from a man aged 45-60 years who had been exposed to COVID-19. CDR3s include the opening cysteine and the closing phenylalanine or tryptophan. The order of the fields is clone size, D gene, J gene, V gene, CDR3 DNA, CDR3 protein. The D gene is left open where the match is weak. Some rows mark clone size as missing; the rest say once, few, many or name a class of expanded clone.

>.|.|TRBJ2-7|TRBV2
TGTGCCAGCTCGGAGTACGAGCAGTACTTC
CASSEYEQYF
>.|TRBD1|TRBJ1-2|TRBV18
TGTGCCAGCTCAACGGACAGGGATGCTGGCTACACCTTC
CASSTDRDAGYTF
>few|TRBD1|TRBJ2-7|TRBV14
TGTGCCAGCAGCCCGAGAGGACAGGGAGTCCACGAGCAGTACTTC
CASSPRGQGVHEQYF
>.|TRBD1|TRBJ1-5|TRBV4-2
TGTGCCAGCAGCCAAGAGGACAGGGGGTCCAATCAGCCCCAGCATTTT
CASSQEDRGSNQPQHF
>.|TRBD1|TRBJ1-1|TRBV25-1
TGTGCCAGCCGCCCCCTGGGACAGGGGCCCACTGAAGCTTTCTTT
CASRPLGQGPTEAFF
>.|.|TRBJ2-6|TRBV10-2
TGCGCCAGCAGGTCGGCTGGGGCCAACGTCCTGACTTTC
CASRSAGANVLTF
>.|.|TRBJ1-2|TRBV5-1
TGCGCCAGCAGCTTGGCGGGGGACTATGGCTACACCTTC
CASSLAGDYGYTF
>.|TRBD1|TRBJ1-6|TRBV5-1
TGCGCCAGCAGCGCCTCGGACAGGACTTCACCCCTCCACTTT
CASSASDRTSPLHF
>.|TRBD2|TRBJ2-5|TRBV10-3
TGTGCCATCGGCACTAGCGGACAAGAGACCCAGTACTTC
CAIGTSGQETQYF
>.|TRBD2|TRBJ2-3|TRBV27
TGTGCCAGCAGTTTAAGGTGGGACTACGTGAGTACGCAGTATTTT
CASSLRWDYVSTQYF
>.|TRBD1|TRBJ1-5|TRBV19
TGTGCCAGTAGTAGACAGGGAGGTCAGCCCCAGCATTTT
CASSRQGGQPQHF
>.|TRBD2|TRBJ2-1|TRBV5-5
TGTGCCAGCAGCATAGGGACTAGCGGGGGGTACTACAATGAGCAGTTCTTC
CASSIGTSGGYYNEQFF
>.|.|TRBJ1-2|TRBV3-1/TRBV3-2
TGTGCCAGCAGCCAAGCAGGGAGGCTAATAGGTGGCTACACCTTC
CASSQAGRLIGGYTF
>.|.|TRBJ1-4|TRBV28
TGTGCCAGCAGTTTTGGGGGCGAAAAACTGTTTTTT
CASSFGGEKLFF
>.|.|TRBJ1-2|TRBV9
TGTGCCAGCAGCATGCAAGGCGGGGGAGGATCTGGCTACACCTTC
CASSMQGGGGSGYTF